This T cell receptor beta chain was found in a study of radiation and T cells in renal cell carcinoma. Study-level points and caveats: No pretreatment tumor biopsies were available for baseline clonotypes. Top tumor clonotypes rose in blood 2 weeks post-radiation, then contracted.

On this clone: The antigen is undetermined.

Libraries were prepared by immunoSEQ multiplex PCR; TCRdb keeps only in-frame clonotypes and omits some of them. This table has some 43,000 clones, nearly 85% appearing once. The time point: blood 4 weeks post-SBRT, at nephrectomy. Sample treatment: 15 Gy SBRT to primary tumor, nephrectomy 4 weeks later. The patient's renal cell carcinoma had clear cell pathology. V shed 1 base, J shed 4 bases, and the junction held 5 bases outside the gene matches. Germline V lookup: CDR1 SGDLS, CDR2 YYNGEE. The CDR3 runs to 15 residues. J is TRBJ1-3 and V is TRBV9; 7 bases agree with TRBD1. The clonotype was recovered from a woman aged 70-85 years with renal cell carcinoma. The specimen was blood, collected from a patient whose treatment included radiotherapy and nephrectomy. The CDR3 DNA follows: TGTGCCAGCAGCGTATCAGGGACAGCGGGAAACACCATATATTTT. Translating it yields CASSVSGTAGNTIYF. The variable domain in full, with the rest retrieved from reference TRBV9 and TRBJ1-3, is DSGVTQTPKHLITATGQRVTLRCSPRSGDLSVYWYQQSLDQGLQFLIQYYNGEERAKGNILERFSAQQFPDLHSELNLSSLELGDSALYFCASSVSGTAGNTIYFGEGSWLTVV.